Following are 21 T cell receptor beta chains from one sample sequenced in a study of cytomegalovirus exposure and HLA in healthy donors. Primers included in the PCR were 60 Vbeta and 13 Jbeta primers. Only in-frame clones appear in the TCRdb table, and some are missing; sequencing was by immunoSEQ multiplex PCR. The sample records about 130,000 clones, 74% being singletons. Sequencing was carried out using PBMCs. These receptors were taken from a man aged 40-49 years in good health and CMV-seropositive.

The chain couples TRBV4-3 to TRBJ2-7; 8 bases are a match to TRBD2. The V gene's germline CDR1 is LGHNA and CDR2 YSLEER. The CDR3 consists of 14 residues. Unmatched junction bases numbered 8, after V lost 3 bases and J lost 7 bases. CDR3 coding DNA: TGCGCCAGCAGCCAGTCCCCGGGGGGGTGGGAGCAGTACTTC. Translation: CASSQSPGGWEQYF.

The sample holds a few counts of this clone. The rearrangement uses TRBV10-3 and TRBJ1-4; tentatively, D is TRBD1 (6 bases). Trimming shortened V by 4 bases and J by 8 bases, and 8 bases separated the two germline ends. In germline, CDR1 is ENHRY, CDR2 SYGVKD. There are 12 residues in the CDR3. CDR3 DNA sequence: TGTGCCATCAGTGGAGGGACAGAAAAACTGTTTTTT. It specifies CAISGGTEKLFF.

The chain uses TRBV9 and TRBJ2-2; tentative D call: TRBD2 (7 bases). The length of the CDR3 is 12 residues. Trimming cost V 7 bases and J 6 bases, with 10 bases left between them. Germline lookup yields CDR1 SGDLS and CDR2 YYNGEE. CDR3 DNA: TGTGCCAGCTGGGGGGGCGCCGGGGAGCTGTTTTTT. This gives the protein CASWGGAGELFF. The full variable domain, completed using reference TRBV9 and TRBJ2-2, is DSGVTQTPKHLITATGQRVTLRCSPRSGDLSVYWYQQSLDQGLQFLIQYYNGEERAKGNILERFSAQQFPDLHSELNLSSLELGDSALYFCASWGGAGELFFGEGSRLTVL.

The CDR3 loop reads CAISRQGVDQPQHF. The CDR3, as DNA: TGTGCCATCAGCAGACAGGGAGTTGATCAGCCCCAGCATTTT. This chain links TRBV10-3 with TRBJ1-5; TRBD1 agrees at 7 bases. V lost 6 bases and J lost 5; bases outside the gene matches: 7. Per germline, CDR1 ENHRY and CDR2 SYGVKD. There are 14 residues in the CDR3.

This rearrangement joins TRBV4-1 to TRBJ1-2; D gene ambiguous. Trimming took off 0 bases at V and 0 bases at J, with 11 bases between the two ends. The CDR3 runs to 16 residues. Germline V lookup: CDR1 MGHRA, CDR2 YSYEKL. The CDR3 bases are TGCGCCAGCAGCCAAGATCGGTACAGTCCTAACTATGGCTACACCTTC. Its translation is CASSQDRYSPNYGYTF.

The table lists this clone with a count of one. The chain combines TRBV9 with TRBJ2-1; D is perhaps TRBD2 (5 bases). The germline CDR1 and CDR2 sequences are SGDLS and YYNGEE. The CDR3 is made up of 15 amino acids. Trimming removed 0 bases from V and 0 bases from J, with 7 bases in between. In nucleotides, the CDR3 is TGTGCCAGCAGCGTAGACGAGGGCTCCTACAATGAGCAGTTCTTC. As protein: CASSVDEGSYNEQFF.

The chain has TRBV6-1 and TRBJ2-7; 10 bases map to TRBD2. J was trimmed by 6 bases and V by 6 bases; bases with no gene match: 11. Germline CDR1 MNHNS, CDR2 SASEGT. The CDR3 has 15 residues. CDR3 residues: CASRLSGGGLGEQYF. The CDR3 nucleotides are TGTGCCAGCAGATTGAGCGGGGGGGGCTTGGGCGAGCAGTACTTC.

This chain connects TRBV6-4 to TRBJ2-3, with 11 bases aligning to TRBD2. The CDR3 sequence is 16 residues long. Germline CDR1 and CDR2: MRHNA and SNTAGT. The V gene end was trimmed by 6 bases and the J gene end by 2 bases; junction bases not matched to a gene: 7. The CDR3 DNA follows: TGTGCCAGCAGCGCTCTAGCGGGGGGTTCCACAGATACGCAGTATTTT. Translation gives CASSALAGGSTDTQYF.

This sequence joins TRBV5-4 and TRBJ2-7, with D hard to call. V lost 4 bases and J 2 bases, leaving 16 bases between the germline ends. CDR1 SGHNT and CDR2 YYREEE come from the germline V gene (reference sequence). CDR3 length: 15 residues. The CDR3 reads CASSPRSGGTYEQYF. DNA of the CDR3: TGTGCCAGCAGCCCGAGGAGTGGCGGAACCTACGAGCAGTACTTC.

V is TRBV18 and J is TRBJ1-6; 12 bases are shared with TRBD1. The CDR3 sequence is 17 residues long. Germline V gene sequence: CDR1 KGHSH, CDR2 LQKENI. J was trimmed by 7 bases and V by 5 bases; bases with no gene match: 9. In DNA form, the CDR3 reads TGTGCCAGCTCAACTGTCCCGGGACAGGGGGCGAATTCACCCCTCCACTTT. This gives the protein CASSTVPGQGANSPLHF. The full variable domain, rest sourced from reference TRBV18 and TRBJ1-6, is NAGVMQNPRHLVRRRGQEARLRCSPMKGHSHVYWYRQLPEEGLKFMVYLQKENIIDESGMPKERFSAEFPKEGPSILRIQQVVRGDSAAYFCASSTVPGQGANSPLHFGNGTRLTVT.

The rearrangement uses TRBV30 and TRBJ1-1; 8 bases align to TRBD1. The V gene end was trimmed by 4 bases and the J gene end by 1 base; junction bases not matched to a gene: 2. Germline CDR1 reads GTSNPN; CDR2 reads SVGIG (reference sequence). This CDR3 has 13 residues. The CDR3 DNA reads TGTGCCTGGACCCAGGGGGCGAACACTGAAGCTTTCTTT. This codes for CAWTQGANTEAFF.

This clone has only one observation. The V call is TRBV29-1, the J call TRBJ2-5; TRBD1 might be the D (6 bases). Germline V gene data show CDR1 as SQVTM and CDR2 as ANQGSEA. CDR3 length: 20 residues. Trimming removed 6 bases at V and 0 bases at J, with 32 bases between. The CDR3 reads CSVTTLIGHLEGGYQETQYF. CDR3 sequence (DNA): TGCAGCGTAACGACCCTGATTGGACACCTAGAAGGGGGATACCAAGAGACCCAGTACTTC.

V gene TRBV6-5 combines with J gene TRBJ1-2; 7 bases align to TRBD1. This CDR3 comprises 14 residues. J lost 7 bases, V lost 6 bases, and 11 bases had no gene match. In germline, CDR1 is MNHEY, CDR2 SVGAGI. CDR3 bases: TGTGCCAGCAGCACTCTGACAGGGAAGACTGGCTACACCTTC. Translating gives CASSTLTGKTGYTF.

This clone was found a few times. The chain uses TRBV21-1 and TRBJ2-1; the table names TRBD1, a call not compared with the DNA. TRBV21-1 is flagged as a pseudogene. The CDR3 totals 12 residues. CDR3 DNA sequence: TGTGCCAGCACCGACAGGGGGGATGAGCAGTTCTTC. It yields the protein CASTDRGDEQFF.

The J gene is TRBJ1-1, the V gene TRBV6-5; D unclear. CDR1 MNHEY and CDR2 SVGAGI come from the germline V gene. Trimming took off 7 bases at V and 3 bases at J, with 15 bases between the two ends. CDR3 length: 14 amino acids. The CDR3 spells CASMGTMRDTEAFF. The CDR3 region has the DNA TGTGCCAGCATGGGCACCATGAGGGACACTGAAGCTTTCTTT.

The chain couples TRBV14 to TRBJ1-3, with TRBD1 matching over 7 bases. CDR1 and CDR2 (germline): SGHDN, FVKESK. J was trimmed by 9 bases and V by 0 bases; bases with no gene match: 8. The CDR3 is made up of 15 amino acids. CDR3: CASSQEEGAGATIYF. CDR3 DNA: TGTGCCAGCAGCCAAGAGGAGGGGGCAGGGGCCACCATATATTTT.

CDR3 in DNA: TGCGCCAGCAGCTCGGACAGGGTGGACTCCTACGAGCAGTACTTC. Amino acid sequence: CASSSDRVDSYEQYF. The V call is TRBV5-1, the J call TRBJ2-7; 8 bases fit TRBD1. CDR1 is SGHRS and CDR2 is YFSETQ in the germline V gene. The ends lost 3 bases at V and 0 bases at J; junction bases unmatched: 5. This CDR3 has 15 amino acids.

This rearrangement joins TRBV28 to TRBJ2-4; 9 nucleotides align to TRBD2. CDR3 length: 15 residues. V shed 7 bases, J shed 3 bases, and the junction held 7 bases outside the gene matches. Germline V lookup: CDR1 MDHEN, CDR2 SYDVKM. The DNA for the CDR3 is TGTGCCAGCACGGACGCGGGAGGGGTCAAAAACATTCAGTACTTC. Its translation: CASTDAGGVKNIQYF.

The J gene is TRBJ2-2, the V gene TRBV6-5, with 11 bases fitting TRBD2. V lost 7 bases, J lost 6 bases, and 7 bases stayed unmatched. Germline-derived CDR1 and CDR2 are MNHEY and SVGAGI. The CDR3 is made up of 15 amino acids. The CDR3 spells CASTKPGLAAGELFF. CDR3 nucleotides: TGTGCCAGCACCAAGCCGGGACTAGCGGCCGGGGAGCTGTTTTTT.

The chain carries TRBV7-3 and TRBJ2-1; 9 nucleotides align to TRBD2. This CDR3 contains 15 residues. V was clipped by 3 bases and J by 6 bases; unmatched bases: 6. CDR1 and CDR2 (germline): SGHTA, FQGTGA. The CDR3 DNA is TGTGCCAGCAGCTTTGTAGCGGGAGTTGGCAATGAGCAGTTCTTC. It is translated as CASSFVAGVGNEQFF.

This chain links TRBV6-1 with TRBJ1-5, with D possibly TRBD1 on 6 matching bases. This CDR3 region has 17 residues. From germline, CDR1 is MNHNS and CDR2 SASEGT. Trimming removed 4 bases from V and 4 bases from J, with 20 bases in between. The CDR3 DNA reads TGTGCCAGCAGTGTACCATCAGTGGACAGACTGAATCAGCCCCAGCATTTT. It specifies CASSVPSVDRLNQPQHF.